This is a list of T cell receptor beta chains from one sample in a study of OX40 agonist ivuxolimab in advanced cancers. The method was immunoSEQ multiplex PCR; TCRdb's version includes in-frame clones alone and lacks a portion of them. Of some 150,000 clones in the sample, about nine tenths were seen once. The sequencing used CD4+ or CD8+ T cells sorted from blood, collected in a trial of the OX40 agonist ivuxolimab. These receptor sequences come from an adult with an advanced solid tumor such as melanoma, head and neck, liver or kidney cancer. Each CDR3 is given with its conserved first and last residue. A D gene is named only where the DNA matches it firmly. The size field is filled for only some rows; it gives once, few, many or a size class.

cdr3_aa: CASSLTVENIQYF
cdr3_nt: TGTGCCAGCAGCCTCACCGTGGAAAACATTCAGTACTTC
cdr3_length: 13
j_call: TRBJ2-4
d_call: -
v_call: TRBV28
clone_size: -

cdr3_aa: CASSLVSGSSYNEQFF
cdr3_nt: TGCGCCAGCAGCTTGGTAAGCGGGAGCTCCTACAATGAGCAGTTCTTC
cdr3_length: 16
j_call: TRBJ2-1
d_call: TRBD2
v_call: TRBV5-1
clone_size: -

cdr3_aa: CASLSDRSSYEQYF
cdr3_nt: TGTGCCAGCCTAAGCGACCGGAGCTCCTACGAGCAGTACTTC
cdr3_length: 14
j_call: TRBJ2-7
d_call: -
v_call: TRBV2
clone_size: -

cdr3_aa: CASSLPGLQRDGYTF
cdr3_nt: TGTGCCAGCAGCCTACCGGGACTCCAGAGGGATGGCTACACCTTC
cdr3_length: 15
j_call: TRBJ1-2
d_call: -
v_call: TRBV7-2
clone_size: -

cdr3_aa: CASSFDGNYGYTF
cdr3_nt: TGTGCCAGCAGTTTTGACGGGAACTATGGCTACACCTTC
cdr3_length: 13
j_call: TRBJ1-2
d_call: -
v_call: TRBV27
clone_size: -

cdr3_aa: CASSLAWGSLRDKDFYEQYF
cdr3_nt: TGCGCCAGCAGCTTGGCTTGGGGGTCCCTCCGGGACAAGGACTTCTACGAGCAGTACTTC
cdr3_length: 20
j_call: TRBJ2-7
d_call: -
v_call: TRBV5-1
clone_size: few

cdr3_aa: CASSLTSGSSYEQYF
cdr3_nt: TGTGCCAGCAGCTTAACTAGCGGGAGCTCCTACGAGCAGTACTTC
cdr3_length: 15
j_call: TRBJ2-7
d_call: TRBD2
v_call: TRBV7-2
clone_size: -

cdr3_aa: CASSYSTAYEQFF
cdr3_nt: TGTGCCAGCAGCTATTCGACGGCTTATGAGCAGTTCTTC
cdr3_length: 13
j_call: TRBJ2-1
d_call: -
v_call: TRBV9
clone_size: -

cdr3_aa: CASSLGVRNTEAFF
cdr3_nt: TGTGCCAGCAGCTTGGGGGTGAGGAACACTGAAGCTTTCTTT
cdr3_length: 14
j_call: TRBJ1-1
d_call: -
v_call: TRBV11-2
clone_size: -

cdr3_aa: CASSYSSGGEKLFF
cdr3_nt: TGTGCCAGCAGTTACTCGAGTGGGGGTGAAAAACTGTTTTTT
cdr3_length: 14
j_call: TRBJ1-4
d_call: -
v_call: TRBV6-5
clone_size: -